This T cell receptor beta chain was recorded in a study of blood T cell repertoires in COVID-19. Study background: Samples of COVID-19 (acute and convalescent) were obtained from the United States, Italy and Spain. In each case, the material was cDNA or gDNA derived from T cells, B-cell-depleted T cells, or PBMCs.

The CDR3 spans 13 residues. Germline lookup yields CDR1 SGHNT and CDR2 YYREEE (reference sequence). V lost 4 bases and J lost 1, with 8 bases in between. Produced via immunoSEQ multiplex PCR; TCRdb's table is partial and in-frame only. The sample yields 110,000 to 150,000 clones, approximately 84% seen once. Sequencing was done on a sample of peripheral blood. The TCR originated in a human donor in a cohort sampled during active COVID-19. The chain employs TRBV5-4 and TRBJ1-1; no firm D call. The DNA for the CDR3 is TGTGCCAGCAGCCGGGTCGGGAACACTGAAGCTTTCTTT. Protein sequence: CASSRVGNTEAFF.